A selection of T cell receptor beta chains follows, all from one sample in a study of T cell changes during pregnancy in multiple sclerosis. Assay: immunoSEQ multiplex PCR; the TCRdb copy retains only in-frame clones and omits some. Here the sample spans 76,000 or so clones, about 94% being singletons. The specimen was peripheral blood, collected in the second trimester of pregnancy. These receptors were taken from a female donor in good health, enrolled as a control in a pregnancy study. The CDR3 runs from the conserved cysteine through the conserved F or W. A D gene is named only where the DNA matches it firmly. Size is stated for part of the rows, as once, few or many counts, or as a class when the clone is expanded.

CDR3nt: TGTGCCAGCAGCTTGGCCGGGGGACTTGACACTGAAGCTTTCTTT; CDR3aa: CASSLAGGLDTEAFF; j_gene: TRBJ1-1; v_gene: TRBV5-4; d_gene: NA; abundance: NA
CDR3nt: TGCGCCAGCAGCCCCCTAGCGGGGCGGAACACAGATACGCAGTATTTT; CDR3aa: CASSPLAGRNTDTQYF; j_gene: TRBJ2-3; v_gene: TRBV4-1; d_gene: TRBD2; abundance: NA
CDR3nt: TGTGCCAGCACATCCACGAGCTCTGGAAACACCATATATTTT; CDR3aa: CASTSTSSGNTIYF; j_gene: TRBJ1-3; v_gene: TRBV11-3; d_gene: NA; abundance: NA
CDR3nt: TGTGCCAGCAGCTTAGCCCCCGGGACAGGGGTCACCGGGGAGCTGTTTTTT; CDR3aa: CASSLAPGTGVTGELFF; j_gene: TRBJ2-2; v_gene: TRBV7-2; d_gene: TRBD1; abundance: once
CDR3nt: TGTGCCAGCGTGCGGGGGACTCAAGAGACCCAGTACTTC; CDR3aa: CASVRGTQETQYF; j_gene: TRBJ2-5; v_gene: TRBV25-1; d_gene: TRBD2; abundance: NA
CDR3nt: TGTGCCAGCAGCTTAGTTGTAGGCGGAGGGCAGCCCCAGCATTTT; CDR3aa: CASSLVVGGGQPQHF; j_gene: TRBJ1-5; v_gene: TRBV7-8; d_gene: NA; abundance: once
CDR3nt: TGTGCCTGGAGTGGGCCCGATGAGCAGTTCTTC; CDR3aa: CAWSGPDEQFF; j_gene: TRBJ2-1; v_gene: TRBV30; d_gene: NA; abundance: NA
CDR3nt: TGTGCCATCAGCGGGGTTGGGGGAGGCGCAGATACGCAGTATTTT; CDR3aa: CAISGVGGGADTQYF; j_gene: TRBJ2-3; v_gene: TRBV10-3; d_gene: NA; abundance: NA
CDR3nt: TGTGCCAGCAGGGAGGGACGGGGTAATGAAAAACTGTTTTTT; CDR3aa: CASREGRGNEKLFF; j_gene: TRBJ1-4; v_gene: TRBV6-6; d_gene: NA; abundance: NA
CDR3nt: TGTGCCACCAGCAGGACATCCAGGGTCTCCGGGGAGCTGTTTTTT; CDR3aa: CATSRTSRVSGELFF; j_gene: TRBJ2-2; v_gene: TRBV15; d_gene: NA; abundance: NA
CDR3nt: TGTGCCAGCAGTTTAGGCACAGGGATCGAGCAGTACTTC; CDR3aa: CASSLGTGIEQYF; j_gene: TRBJ2-7; v_gene: TRBV27; d_gene: NA; abundance: once
CDR3nt: TGTGCCAGCACTGGGACAGGGGGCAGTGGAAACACCATATATTTT; CDR3aa: CASTGTGGSGNTIYF; j_gene: TRBJ1-3; v_gene: TRBV6-5; d_gene: TRBD1; abundance: NA
CDR3nt: TGTGCCAGCAGCCCACAGGGCCGAGAGACCCAGTACTTC; CDR3aa: CASSPQGRETQYF; j_gene: TRBJ2-5; v_gene: TRBV7-9; d_gene: NA; abundance: NA
CDR3nt: TGTGCCATCAGCGATGGAGGGGACAGGTCTCAGCCCCAGCATTTT; CDR3aa: CAISDGGDRSQPQHF; j_gene: TRBJ1-5; v_gene: TRBV10-3; d_gene: TRBD1; abundance: NA
CDR3nt: TGTGCCAGCAGCCCCGGGACTAGCGGGTGGGATGAGCAGTTCTTC; CDR3aa: CASSPGTSGWDEQFF; j_gene: TRBJ2-1; v_gene: TRBV7-3; d_gene: TRBD2; abundance: NA
CDR3nt: TGCAGTGCTAGTATCCATGAGCAGTTCTTC; CDR3aa: CSASIHEQFF; j_gene: TRBJ2-1; v_gene: TRBV20-1; d_gene: NA; abundance: NA